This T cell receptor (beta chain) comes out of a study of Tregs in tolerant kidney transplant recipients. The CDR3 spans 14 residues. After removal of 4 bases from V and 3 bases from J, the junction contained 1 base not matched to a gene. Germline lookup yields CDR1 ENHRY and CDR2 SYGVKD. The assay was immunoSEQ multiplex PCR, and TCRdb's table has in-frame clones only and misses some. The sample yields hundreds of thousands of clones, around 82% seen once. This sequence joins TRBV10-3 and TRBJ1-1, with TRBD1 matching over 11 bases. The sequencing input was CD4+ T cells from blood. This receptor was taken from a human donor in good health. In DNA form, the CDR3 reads TGTGCCATCAGTGGGACAGGGGGCCACACTGAAGCTTTCTTT. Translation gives CAISGTGGHTEAFF.